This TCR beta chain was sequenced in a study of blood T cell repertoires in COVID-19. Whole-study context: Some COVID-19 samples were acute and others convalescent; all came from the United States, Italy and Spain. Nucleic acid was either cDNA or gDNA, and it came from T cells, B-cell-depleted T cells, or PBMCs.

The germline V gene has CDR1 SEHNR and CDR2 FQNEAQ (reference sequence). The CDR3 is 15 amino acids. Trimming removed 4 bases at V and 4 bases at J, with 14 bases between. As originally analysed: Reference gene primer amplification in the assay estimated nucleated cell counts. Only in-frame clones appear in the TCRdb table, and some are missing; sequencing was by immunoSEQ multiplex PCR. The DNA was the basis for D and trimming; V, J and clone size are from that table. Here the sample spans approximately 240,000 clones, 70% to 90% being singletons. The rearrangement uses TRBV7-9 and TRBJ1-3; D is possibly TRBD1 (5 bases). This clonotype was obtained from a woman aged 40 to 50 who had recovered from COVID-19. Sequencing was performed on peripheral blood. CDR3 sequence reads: CASSSTGRAGNTIYF. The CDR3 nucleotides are TGTGCCAGCAGCTCCACGGGCAGGGCGGGAAACACCATATATTTT.